The next 8 T cell receptor beta chains were all read from a single sample in a study of human T cells and chemical hapten exposure. As to time point: patch test 1, 2 weeks after DPC sensitization. Treatment reported: therapeutic diphenylcyclopropenone sensitization with weekly scalp DPC. Each CDR3 protein gets one entry after TCRdb re-called the RACE reads with MiXCR. The sample holds tens of thousands of distinct CDR3 sequences, 12% seen once. The sample was whole blood, taken in connection with sensitization to the hapten diphenylcyclopropenone (DPC). Source of these receptors: a woman aged 60 to 75 with alopecia areata. Some clones in this sample may be carry-over from other donors' samples.

The chain is built from TRBV6-2 or TRBV6-3 and TRBJ1-5; 8 bases are a match to TRBD1. Germline V gene data show CDR1 as MNHEY and CDR2 as SVGEGT. V lost 0 bases, J lost 8 bases, and 12 bases stayed unmatched. CDR3 length: 17 amino acids. CDR3 loop: CASSYSLTDREWEPQHF. The DNA for the CDR3 is TGTGCCAGCAGTTACTCACTGACGGACAGGGAATGGGAGCCCCAGCATTTT.

This clonotype has ten or more counts. The chain is built from TRBV9 and TRBJ2-5, with D perhaps TRBD2 (7 bases). Germline assignment: CDR1 SGDLS and CDR2 YYNGEE. V was shortened by 3 bases and J by 3 bases, with 18 bases between the two germline ends. The CDR3 is 16 residues long. The CDR3, as DNA: TGTGCCAGCAGCGACTCCCGAAGGGGGAGGGAAGAGACCCAGTACTTC. Translated: CASSDSRRGREETQYF.

V and J are TRBV9 and TRBJ2-7; D is possibly TRBD2 (5 bases). Germline V gene lookup returns CDR1 SGDLS and CDR2 YYNGEE. The CDR3 sequence is 15 residues long. Trimming stripped 1 base from V and 6 bases from J, with 17 bases between. The CDR3 loop is CASSVTPLGDREQYF. CDR3 sequence (DNA): TGTGCCAGCAGCGTAACCCCCCTGGGAGACCGCGAGCAGTACTTC.

This clonotype showed up just a few times. This chain uses TRBV5-1 with TRBJ1-2; 9 positions match TRBD1. CDR3 length: 16 amino acids. V lost 4 bases and J lost 6; bases outside the gene matches: 13. Germline CDR1 SGHRS, CDR2 YFSETQ. This CDR3 is CASSLRTGGNSNGYTF. The CDR3 DNA reads TGCGCCAGCAGCCTACGCACAGGGGGCAACTCTAATGGCTACACCTTC.

The table lists this clonotype with many counts. The chain employs TRBV12-3 or TRBV12-4 and TRBJ1-2; 7 bases are shared with TRBD1. Germline trimming cut 1 base from V and 2 bases from J; bases unmatched to any gene: 1. The CDR3 runs to 14 residues. The CDR3 nucleotides are TGTGCCAGCAGTTTAGGGGACAGAAACTATGGCTACACCTTC. Its protein product is CASSLGDRNYGYTF.

In this sample, this clonotype turned up a few times. V and J are TRBV10-3 and TRBJ2-7; D ambiguous. Germline loops: CDR1 ENHRY, CDR2 SYGVKD. Between the trimmed V and J ends, which lost 9 bases and 3 bases, there was a span of 12 bases. This CDR3 has 12 amino acids. CDR3 region: CAISQSNYEQYF. CDR3 bases: TGTGCCATATCTCAGAGCAACTACGAGCAGTACTTC.

There are a few counts of this clonotype. The chain has TRBV29-1 and TRBJ1-2; D not certain. The CDR3 has 12 residues. V lost 3 bases, J lost 4 bases, and 9 bases lay in between. Germline loops: CDR1 SQVTM, CDR2 ANQGSEA. For the CDR3, the DNA is TGCAGCGTTGAGGAGGTCCTCTATGGCTACACCTTC. Its protein product is CSVEEVLYGYTF.

This clonotype was detected many times. V is TRBV5-5 and J is TRBJ2-1; TRBD1 matches at 9 bases. Unmatched junction bases numbered 7, after V lost 0 bases and J lost 6 bases. Looked up from germline, CDR1 is SGHKS and CDR2 is YYEKEE (reference sequence). This CDR3 is built from 16 residues. As DNA, the CDR3 is TGTGCCAGCAGCTTGGCACAGGGGGCCCAGTTCAATGAGCAGTTCTTC. This sequence encodes CASSLAQGAQFNEQFF. The entire variable domain, with the rest obtained from reference TRBV5-5 and TRBJ2-1, is as follows: DAGVTQSPTHLIKTRGQQVTLRCSPISGHKSVSWYQQVLGQGPQFIFQYYEKEERGRGNFPDRFSARQFPNYSSELNVNALLLGDSALYLCASSLAQGAQFNEQFFGPGTRLTVL.